A selection of T cell receptor beta chains follows, all from one sample in a study of quantifying T cell responses using KT2 cells. MiXCR was run by TCRdb on the UMI-ligation and nested PCR reads, yielding one entry per CDR3 protein. The top ten hold roughly 9.7% of the sample, which has about 33,000 distinct CDR3 sequences, about a tenth seen once. The specimen sequenced was PBMCs spiked with cells of the T cell clone KT2. The receptors were sampled from a human donor. The CDR3 runs from the conserved cysteine through the conserved F or W. D genes are given only for firm matches. Size is omitted from some rows. Given values are once, few, many or a class for expanded clones.

j_gene	abundance	d_gene	v_gene	CDR3aa	CDR3nt
TRBJ2-1	few	-	TRBV12-3/TRBV12-4	CASSLESWDKSVF	TGTGCCAGCAGTTTAGAATCCTGGGACAAATCCGTCTTC
TRBJ1-2	many	-	TRBV20-1	CSARVLGTGAPEANYGYTF	TGCAGTGCTAGAGTTTTAGGGACGGGGGCGCCAGAAGCTAACTATGGCTACACCTTC
TRBJ2-3	many	TRBD2	TRBV7-6	CASSSSGGEDTQYF	TGTGCCAGCAGCTCTAGCGGGGGGGAAGATACGCAGTATTTT
TRBJ2-1	-	-	TRBV10-2	CASSEGGLAVYNEQFF	TGCGCCAGCAGTGAAGGGGGGCTGGCGGTCTACAATGAGCAGTTCTTC
TRBJ2-7	-	TRBD1	TRBV7-3	CASSTGTGYEQYF	TGTGCCAGCAGCACCGGGACAGGGTACGAGCAGTACTTC
TRBJ2-3	many	-	TRBV24-1	CATRGAADTQYF	TGTGCCACCAGGGGTGCGGCAGATACGCAGTATTTT
TRBJ2-1	few	TRBD2	TRBV6-1	CASSELAGSYNEQFF	TGTGCCAGCAGTGAGCTAGCGGGCTCCTACAATGAGCAGTTCTTC
TRBJ1-2	few	-	TRBV29-1	CSVPRGVRDYGYTF	TGCAGCGTCCCACGGGGGGTCAGGGATTATGGCTACACCTTC
TRBJ1-1	-	-	TRBV7-2	CASSLDTFPAFF	TGTGCCAGCAGCTTGGACACCTTCCCGGCTTTCTTT
TRBJ1-6	-	TRBD1	TRBV27	CASSLRTGGNSPLHF	TGTGCCAGCAGTCTCCGGACAGGGGGGAATTCACCCCTCCACTTT
TRBJ2-3	-	TRBD2	TRBV3-1	CASSAGLAGITDTQYF	TGTGCCAGCAGCGCCGGACTAGCGGGAATCACAGATACGCAGTATTTT
TRBJ1-1	-	-	TRBV6-1	CASSRSGAALAEAFF	TGTGCCAGCAGCCGCTCCGGGGCGGCCTTGGCTGAAGCTTTCTTT
TRBJ2-7	-	-	TRBV11-2	CASSPTGLRYEQYF	TGTGCCAGCAGCCCCACCGGGCTCAGGTACGAGCAGTACTTC
TRBJ2-3	few	TRBD1	TRBV5-1	CASSLASGGGTDTQYF	TGCGCCAGCAGCTTGGCTTCAGGGGGAGGCACAGATACGCAGTATTTT
TRBJ2-3	-	TRBD2	TRBV7-6	CASSEGLAGSSTDTQYF	TGTGCCAGCAGCGAGGGACTAGCGGGATCTAGCACAGATACGCAGTATTTT
TRBJ1-2	few	TRBD1	TRBV30	CALMRDRFYGYTF	TGTGCCTTGATGAGGGACAGATTCTATGGCTACACCTTC
TRBJ1-1	-	-	TRBV6-5	CASRIRDSLNTEAFF	TGTGCCAGCAGAATCCGGGACTCCTTGAACACTGAAGCTTTCTTT
TRBJ2-3	many	-	TRBV18	CASSPSDTQYF	TGTGCCAGCTCACCATCAGATACGCAGTATTTT
TRBJ2-7	few	TRBD1	TRBV14	CASSQGQGPYEQYF	TGTGCCAGCAGCCAGGGACAGGGGCCCTACGAGCAGTACTTC
TRBJ2-7	few	-	TRBV12-3/TRBV12-4	CASSAFRSSEQYF	TGTGCCAGCAGTGCGTTCCGTTCGTCCGAGCAGTACTTC
TRBJ2-1	few	TRBD2	TRBV12-3/TRBV12-4	CASSTAGGTYNEQFF	TGTGCCAGCAGCACGGCGGGGGGAACATACAATGAGCAGTTCTTC
TRBJ2-7	many	-	TRBV18	CASSPGLTDYEQYF	TGTGCCAGCTCACCAGGGTTAACGGACTACGAGCAGTACTTC
TRBJ2-2	-	-	TRBV12-3/TRBV12-4	CASSYYGPAGELFF	TGTGCCAGCAGTTACTACGGGCCCGCCGGGGAGCTGTTTTTT
TRBJ2-3	-	-	TRBV6-2/TRBV6-3	CASRDQGISTDTQYF	TGTGCCAGCAGGGATCAGGGAATTAGCACAGATACGCAGTATTTT
TRBJ2-5	-	-	TRBV23-1	CASSPQRQETQYF	TGCGCCAGCAGTCCACAGCGCCAAGAGACCCAGTACTTC
TRBJ2-1	few	TRBD1	TRBV6-2/TRBV6-3	CASSRQGTGINEQFF	TGTGCCAGCAGCCGCCAGGGGACAGGTATCAATGAGCAGTTCTTC
TRBJ1-1	-	-	TRBV21-1	CASSMGGLRGRDTEAFF	TGTGCCAGCAGCATGGGGGGTTTGAGGGGGCGCGACACTGAAGCTTTCTTT